A single T cell receptor beta chain is shown here with its context. These data belong to a study of T cell responses to AZD1222 COVID-19 vaccine. Here immunoSEQ multiplex PCR was the method, and the copy in TCRdb shows in-frame clones only, minus some. The table lists over 100,000 clones, roughly 93% of them singletons, with 1.1% in the top ten. Second doses that came at about 4 or about 12 weeks were put together. Trimming left V 4 bases short and J 4 bases short, with 16 bases between. This CDR3 region has 15 residues. CDR1 is KGHSH and CDR2 is LQKENI in the germline V gene. The gene calls are TRBV18 and TRBJ1-1, with a weak D call TRBD1 (6 bases). The sample in question was peripheral blood, obtained 28 days after the second AZD1222 dose. The receptor was isolated from an adult who received the AZD1222 COVID-19 vaccine. The CDR3: CASSRYRDLGTEAFF. The CDR3 region has the DNA TGTGCCAGCTCACGTTACAGGGATTTGGGCACTGAAGCTTTCTTT.